The source of this TCR beta chain is a study of T cell responses to AZD1222 COVID-19 vaccine. Inclusive of both ends, the CDR3 amounts to 13 amino acids. Points from the study as a whole: Clonal diversity may have been underestimated in mostly white British donors. Just a handful of AZD1222 recipients were seropositive at baseline. Repertoire collection took place solely once the T cell response had peaked.

Sequenced by immunoSEQ multiplex PCR; TCRdb stores in-frame clones only, minus some. The profile covers under 200,000 clones, with roughly 90% appearing a single time and 5.5% taken by the ten largest. As concerns this clone: Its antigen remains unidentified. No DNA is shown, since the ends of the CDR3 on it are uncertain; the CDR3 is the one TCRdb lists.

The origin of this receptor is an adult in good health. The chain is built from TRBV12-3 or TRBV12-4 and TRBJ2-3. Here the sequenced sample was peripheral blood, taken on day 0 of AZD1222 vaccination. CDR3 residues: CASSSSDPRTQYF.